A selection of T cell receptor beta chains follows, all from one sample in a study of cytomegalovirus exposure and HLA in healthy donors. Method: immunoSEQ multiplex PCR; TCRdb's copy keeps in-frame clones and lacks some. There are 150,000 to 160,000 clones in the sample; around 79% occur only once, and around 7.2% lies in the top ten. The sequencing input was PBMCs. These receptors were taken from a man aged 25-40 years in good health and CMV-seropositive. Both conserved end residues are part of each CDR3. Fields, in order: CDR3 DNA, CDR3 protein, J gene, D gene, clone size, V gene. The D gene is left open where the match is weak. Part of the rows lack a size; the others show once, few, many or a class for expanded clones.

CDR3nt: TGTGCCAGTAGTATTTCGGGGAGGGGAAGAGTAACTGAAGCTTTCTTT
CDR3aa: CASSISGRGRVTEAFF
j_gene: TRBJ1-1
d_gene: NA
abundance: NA
v_gene: TRBV19

CDR3nt: TGTGCTAGTGGTTTGGAGGGAGGGACTGAAGCTTTCTTT
CDR3aa: CASGLEGGTEAFF
j_gene: TRBJ1-1
d_gene: NA
abundance: NA
v_gene: TRBV12-5

CDR3nt: TGTGCCAGCAGTAGACAGGAGAACACTGAAGCTTTCTTT
CDR3aa: CASSRQENTEAFF
j_gene: TRBJ1-1
d_gene: NA
abundance: few
v_gene: TRBV6-5

CDR3nt: TGTGCTAGTGGTCCAGGGACTAGCGGAAACCAAGAGACCCAGTACTTC
CDR3aa: CASGPGTSGNQETQYF
j_gene: TRBJ2-5
d_gene: TRBD2
abundance: NA
v_gene: TRBV12-5

CDR3nt: TGCGCCAGCAACGGACAGGGCAATGAGCAGTTCTTC
CDR3aa: CASNGQGNEQFF
j_gene: TRBJ2-1
d_gene: TRBD1
abundance: NA
v_gene: TRBV4-1

CDR3nt: TGTGCCAGCAGCCAAGTAGCGGGGGCGAACACCGGGGAGCTGTTTTTT
CDR3aa: CASSQVAGANTGELFF
j_gene: TRBJ2-2
d_gene: TRBD2
abundance: few
v_gene: TRBV14

CDR3nt: TGTGCCATCACGTCCAGGGCCCACACCGGGGAGCTGTTTTTT
CDR3aa: CAITSRAHTGELFF
j_gene: TRBJ2-2
d_gene: NA
abundance: few
v_gene: TRBV10-3

CDR3nt: TGTGCCAGCAGCTTAGGACTTCGACAGGGAAAAGAGACCCAGTACTTC
CDR3aa: CASSLGLRQGKETQYF
j_gene: TRBJ2-5
d_gene: TRBD1
abundance: NA
v_gene: TRBV7-9

CDR3nt: TGTGCCAGCAGTCCCTTTTCCGGGACAGAGAACTATGGCTACACCTTC
CDR3aa: CASSPFSGTENYGYTF
j_gene: TRBJ1-2
d_gene: TRBD1
abundance: NA
v_gene: TRBV6-6

CDR3nt: TGCGCCAGCAGCCAAACTCAGAGCGGGGCGGCCTATTACAATGAGCAGTTCTTC
CDR3aa: CASSQTQSGAAYYNEQFF
j_gene: TRBJ2-1
d_gene: TRBD2
abundance: NA
v_gene: TRBV5-1

CDR3nt: TGCGCCAGCAGCCAAGGGACAGGGAGTTGGAACACTGAAGCTTTCTTT
CDR3aa: CASSQGTGSWNTEAFF
j_gene: TRBJ1-1
d_gene: TRBD1
abundance: NA
v_gene: TRBV4-1

CDR3nt: TGTGCCACCAGCCCCCTTTCGGGGGGCAATCAGCCCCAGCATTTT
CDR3aa: CATSPLSGGNQPQHF
j_gene: TRBJ1-5
d_gene: NA
abundance: NA
v_gene: TRBV15

CDR3nt: TGTGCCTGGTCAGCGGGAGAGATCGATGAGCAGTTCTTC
CDR3aa: CAWSAGEIDEQFF
j_gene: TRBJ2-1
d_gene: TRBD2
abundance: once
v_gene: TRBV30

CDR3nt: TGTGCCAGTAGTATTAGGGGGACAGGGCTATACGAGCAGTACTTC
CDR3aa: CASSIRGTGLYEQYF
j_gene: TRBJ2-7
d_gene: TRBD1
abundance: NA
v_gene: TRBV19

CDR3nt: TGTGCCAGCAGTGAGCAAAACGGGGTCCGGAGGCTGTTTTTT
CDR3aa: CASSEQNGVRRLFF
j_gene: TRBJ2-2
d_gene: NA
abundance: NA
v_gene: TRBV25-1

CDR3nt: TGCGCCAGCAGCTTGGCCTCAACGGGATACTCCTACGAGCAGTACTTC
CDR3aa: CASSLASTGYSYEQYF
j_gene: TRBJ2-7
d_gene: NA
abundance: NA
v_gene: TRBV5-1

CDR3nt: TGCAGCGTTCGCGGGACAGCGAGCTCCTACGAGCAGTACTTC
CDR3aa: CSVRGTASSYEQYF
j_gene: TRBJ2-7
d_gene: NA
abundance: NA
v_gene: TRBV29-1

CDR3nt: TGTGCCTGGAGTGTCCCAGACCGGGTTGGGTACACCTTC
CDR3aa: CAWSVPDRVGYTF
j_gene: TRBJ1-2
d_gene: NA
abundance: NA
v_gene: TRBV30

CDR3nt: TGCGCCAGCAGTGAGATCCAGCGGAGCGGGCAAGAGACCCAGTACTTC
CDR3aa: CASSEIQRSGQETQYF
j_gene: TRBJ2-5
d_gene: NA
abundance: NA
v_gene: TRBV10-2

CDR3nt: TGTGCCAGCAGCCAAGAGGGGACTAGCGGGGGGTCATATGAGCAGTACTTC
CDR3aa: CASSQEGTSGGSYEQYF
j_gene: TRBJ2-7
d_gene: TRBD2
abundance: NA
v_gene: TRBV4-2

CDR3nt: TGTGCCAGCAGCTTAGATCGGGGGGGGCGGAGCTACAATGAGCAGTTCTTC
CDR3aa: CASSLDRGGRSYNEQFF
j_gene: TRBJ2-1
d_gene: TRBD2
abundance: NA
v_gene: TRBV11-2

CDR3nt: TGTGCCAGCAGCCCTAGACAGGGGTTGGGCGAAAAACTGTTTTTT
CDR3aa: CASSPRQGLGEKLFF
j_gene: TRBJ1-4
d_gene: TRBD1
abundance: NA
v_gene: TRBV7-9

CDR3nt: TGTGCCAGCACACCCCCAGGGTCTGGGGCCAACGTCCTGACTTTC
CDR3aa: CASTPPGSGANVLTF
j_gene: TRBJ2-6
d_gene: NA
abundance: NA
v_gene: TRBV28

CDR3nt: TGTGCCAGCAGCTCCAGACTAGCGGGAGCCTACAATGAGCAGTTCTTC
CDR3aa: CASSSRLAGAYNEQFF
j_gene: TRBJ2-1
d_gene: TRBD2
abundance: NA
v_gene: TRBV7-2

CDR3nt: TGTGCCAGCAGTTTAAGCCAGGGAGGCACTGAAGCTTTCTTT
CDR3aa: CASSLSQGGTEAFF
j_gene: TRBJ1-1
d_gene: NA
abundance: NA
v_gene: TRBV27

CDR3nt: TGTGCCAGCAGCGCAGGGATCGGCTATGGCTACACCTTC
CDR3aa: CASSAGIGYGYTF
j_gene: TRBJ1-2
d_gene: NA
abundance: NA
v_gene: TRBV7-2